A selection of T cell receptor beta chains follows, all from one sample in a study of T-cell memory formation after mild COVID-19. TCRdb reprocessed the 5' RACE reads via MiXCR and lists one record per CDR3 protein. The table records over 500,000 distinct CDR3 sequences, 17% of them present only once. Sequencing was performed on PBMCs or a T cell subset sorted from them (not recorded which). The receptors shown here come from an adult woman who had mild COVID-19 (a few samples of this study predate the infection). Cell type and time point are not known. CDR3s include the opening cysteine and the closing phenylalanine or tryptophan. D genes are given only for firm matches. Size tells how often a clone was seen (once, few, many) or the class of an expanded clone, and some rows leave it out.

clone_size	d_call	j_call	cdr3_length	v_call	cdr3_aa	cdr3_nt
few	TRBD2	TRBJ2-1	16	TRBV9	CASSLPGLAGHNEQFF	TGTGCCAGCAGCCTGCCCGGGTTAGCGGGACACAATGAGCAGTTCTTC
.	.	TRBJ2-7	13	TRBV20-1	CSARDRSVVEQYF	TGCAGTGCTAGAGACCGAAGTGTGGTTGAGCAGTACTTC
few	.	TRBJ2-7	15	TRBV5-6	CASSSGSLGSYEQYF	TGTGCCAGCAGCTCTGGTTCCCTAGGCTCCTACGAGCAGTACTTC
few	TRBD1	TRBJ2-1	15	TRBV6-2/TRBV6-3	CASRTDRVSYNEQFF	TGTGCCAGCAGAACCGACAGGGTTAGCTACAATGAGCAGTTCTTC
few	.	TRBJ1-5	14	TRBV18	CASSPRDADQPQHF	TGTGCCAGCTCACCACGGGACGCTGACCAGCCCCAGCATTTT
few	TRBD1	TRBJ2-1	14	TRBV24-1	CATSTGGFYNEQFF	TGTGCCACCTCGACAGGGGGGTTCTACAATGAGCAGTTCTTC
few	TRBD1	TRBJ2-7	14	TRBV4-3	CASSQAGQGYEQYF	TGCGCCAGCAGCCAGGCCGGACAGGGGTACGAGCAGTACTTC
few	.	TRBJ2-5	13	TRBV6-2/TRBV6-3	CASRTDFQETQYF	TGTGCCAGCAGGACCGACTTTCAAGAGACCCAGTACTTC
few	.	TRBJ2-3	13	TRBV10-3	CAISGASTDTQYF	TGTGCCATCAGTGGTGCTAGCACAGATACGCAGTATTTT
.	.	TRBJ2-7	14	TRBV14	CASNNAAYSGEQYF	TGTGCCAGCAACAACGCGGCCTATTCGGGGGAGCAGTACTTC
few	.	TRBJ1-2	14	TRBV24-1	CATSDYTTGYGYTF	TGTGCCACCAGTGATTACACAACAGGGTATGGCTACACCTTC
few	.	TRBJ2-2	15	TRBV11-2	CASSLHPREAGELFF	TGTGCCAGCAGCCTCCACCCAAGGGAAGCCGGGGAGCTGTTTTTT
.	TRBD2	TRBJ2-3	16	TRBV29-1	CSVEGVREGSADTQYF	TGCAGCGTTGAAGGTGTGCGGGAGGGTTCCGCAGATACGCAGTATTTT
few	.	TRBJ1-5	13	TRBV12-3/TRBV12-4	CASSRDGGGPQHF	TGTGCCAGCAGTAGGGACGGGGGGGGGCCCCAGCATTTT
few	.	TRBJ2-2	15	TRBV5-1	CASSLAGMNTGELFF	TGCGCCAGCAGCTTGGCGGGAATGAACACCGGGGAGCTGTTTTTT
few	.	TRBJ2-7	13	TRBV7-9	CASSQTASDEQYF	TGTGCCAGCAGCCAGACTGCTAGCGACGAGCAGTACTTC
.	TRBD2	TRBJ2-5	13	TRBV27	CASSRTSRETQYF	TGTGCCAGCAGCAGGACTAGCCGAGAGACCCAGTACTTC
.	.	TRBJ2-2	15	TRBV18	CASSPPRLNTGELFF	TGTGCCAGCTCACCACCCCGACTAAACACCGGGGAGCTGTTTTTT
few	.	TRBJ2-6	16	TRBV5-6	CASSFSRALGANVLTF	TGTGCCAGCAGCTTTAGTCGGGCCTTGGGGGCCAACGTCCTGACTTTC
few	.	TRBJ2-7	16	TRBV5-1	CASSLGGPQMDYEQYF	TGCGCCAGCAGCTTGGGAGGGCCCCAAATGGACTACGAGCAGTACTTC
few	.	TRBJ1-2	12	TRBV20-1	CSAERGIYGYTF	TGCAGTGCTGAAAGGGGAATCTATGGCTACACCTTC
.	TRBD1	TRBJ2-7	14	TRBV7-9	CASSLGDRGNEQYF	TGTGCCAGCAGCTTAGGAGACAGGGGGAACGAGCAGTACTTC
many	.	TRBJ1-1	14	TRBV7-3	CASSLSPANTEAFF	TGTGCCAGCAGCTTAAGCCCGGCGAACACTGAAGCTTTCTTT
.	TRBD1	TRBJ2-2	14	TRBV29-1	CSVSTGERTGELFF	TGCAGCGTCTCGACAGGGGAGAGGACCGGGGAGCTGTTTTTT